A single sample is the source of the 18 T cell receptor beta chains below, sequenced in a study of blood T cells in healthy people across ages. A J-beta primer mix and a sample-barcoded 5' primer were used in a second PCR of roughly 7 to 12 cycles. TCRdb re-analysed the 5' RACE reads in MiXCR, keeping a single row per CDR3 protein. The table records 910,000 or so distinct CDR3 sequences, 51% of them present only once. Sample: blood. The source is a woman aged 60-75 years in good health.

This chain uses TRBV20-1 with TRBJ2-5, with D possibly matching TRBD1 (7 bases). Judging by the DNA end, TRBJ2-7 fits better; the J call may be wrong. The CDR3 has 17 residues. Germline lookup yields CDR1 DFQATT and CDR2 SNEGSKA (reference sequence). The CDR3 protein is CSARDDSRQGGRYEQYF. Written as DNA, the CDR3 is TGCAGTGCTAGAGATGATTCGAGGCAGGGGGGTCGGTACGAGCAGTACTTC.

The table lists this clonotype with a count of one. The V gene is TRBV2, the J gene TRBJ1-2; tentative D call: TRBD1 (5 bases). The germline CDR1 and CDR2 sequences are SNHLY and FYNNEI. Trimming shortened V by 6 bases and J by 8 bases, and 13 bases separated the two germline ends. This CDR3 has 12 residues. The CDR3 here is CASRGDSLGYTF. In nucleotides, the CDR3 is TGTGCCAGCAGGGGAGACAGCCTAGGCTACACCTTC.

This sequence joins TRBV4-1 and TRBJ2-7, with D tentatively TRBD1 (5 bases). The CDR3 has 16 residues. The germline V and J ends were trimmed by 4 bases and 3 bases, with 19 bases remaining between them. CDR1 and CDR2 from the germline V gene are MGHRA and YSYEKL. CDR3 coding DNA: TGCGCCAGCAGCCCGTTAAGTGGGGCCCCCCTCTACGAGCAGTACTTC. It is translated as CASSPLSGAPLYEQYF.

This clonotype has a handful of counts. The chain is built from TRBV7-2 and TRBJ2-3; D call uncertain. Germline CDR1 SGHTA, CDR2 FQGNSA. Trimming cost V 6 bases and J 1 base, with 11 bases left between them. This CDR3 is built from 14 residues. This CDR3 is CASRSNWGTDTQYF. The CDR3 DNA follows: TGTGCCAGCAGGTCCAATTGGGGCACAGATACGCAGTATTTT.

This sequence joins TRBV11-3 and TRBJ2-3, with D perhaps being TRBD1 or TRBD2 (5 bases each). V was clipped by 5 bases and J by 0 bases, with 9 bases between them. The CDR3 is made up of 14 amino acids. Germline values: CDR1 SGHNT, CDR2 YENEEA. The CDR3 region is CASSKGRSTDTQYF. CDR3 nucleotide sequence: TGTGCCAGCAGCAAGGGACGGAGCACAGATACGCAGTATTTT.

The V gene is TRBV4-2, the J gene TRBJ2-5, with a tentative D call TRBD1 (5 bases). The CDR3 extends over 15 amino acids. Trimming took off 4 bases at V and 2 bases at J, with 14 bases between the two ends. Germline values: CDR1 LGHNA, CDR2 YNFKEQ. The CDR3 bases are TGTGCCAGCAGCCTAAAGCTTGACAGTCAAGAGACCCAGTACTTC. It yields the protein CASSLKLDSQETQYF.

This clonotype came up a few times. The V call is TRBV3-1, the J call TRBJ2-3, with TRBD1 as a possible D gene (5 bases). Trimming pared 0 bases from V and 2 bases from J, leaving 15 bases between. The CDR3 totals 17 residues. The V gene's germline CDR1 is LGHDT and CDR2 YNNKEL (reference sequence). The CDR3 sequence is CASSQDWAGSDTDTQYF. The DNA of the CDR3 is TGTGCCAGCAGCCAAGATTGGGCAGGGTCGGACACAGATACGCAGTATTTT.

The J gene is TRBJ2-3, the V gene TRBV28, with 10 bases identical to TRBD2. This CDR3 spans 17 amino acids. With 7 bases clipped from V and 6 bases from J, the junction kept 16 bases outside the gene matches. CDR1 and CDR2 from the germline V gene are MDHEN and SYDVKM. The CDR3: CASNLPGLAGVGDTQYF. The CDR3 bases are TGTGCCAGCAATCTCCCGGGGCTAGCGGGAGTGGGTGATACGCAGTATTTT.

The V and J genes are TRBV29-1 and TRBJ2-1; TRBD1 matches 9 bases. CDR1 and CDR2 from the germline V gene are SQVTM and ANQGSEA. The CDR3 sequence is 8 residues long. This chain's CDR3 is CSPGQGFF. The CDR3 nucleotides are TGCTCACCGGGACAGGGGTTCTTC.

This sequence joins TRBV2 and TRBJ1-6; 9 bases line up with TRBD1. CDR1 SNHLY and CDR2 FYNNEI come from the germline V gene. Trimming at V came to 11 bases and at J to 7 bases, leaving 15 bases not matched to a gene. The CDR3 spans 16 residues. This CDR3 reads CAGRTGARGENSPLHF. CDR3 nucleotide sequence: TGTGCCGGACGGACAGGGGCACGCGGCGAAAATTCACCCCTCCACTTT.

The chain joins TRBV7-2 to TRBJ2-2; TRBD2 aligns across 10 bases. The trim removed 2 bases at V and 5 bases at J, leaving 5 bases unmatched. Germline CDR1 is SGHTA and CDR2 is FQGNSA. The CDR3 is 16 amino acids. DNA of the CDR3: TGTGCCAGCAGCTTAAAGAGCGGGAGGGTTACCGGGGAGCTGTTTTTT. Its protein is CASSLKSGRVTGELFF.

Remarks on this clonotype: A read error is possible here, since a much larger clone lies one base away. This rearrangement joins TRBV12-3 or TRBV12-4 to TRBJ2-5, with D hard to call. The J call may be incorrect, as the DNA end agrees better with TRBJ2-7. The CDR3 is 13 residues long. For the CDR3, the DNA is TGTGCCAGCGCACAGTGGCAGCTCCACGAGCAGTACTTC. Protein product: CASAQWQLHEQYF.

In regard to this clonotype: This may stem from a read error, because a much larger clone lies one nucleotide away. The chain carries TRBV6-5 and TRBJ2-5; 9 nucleotides match TRBD1. The CDR3 runs to 16 residues. Germline V gene lookup returns CDR1 MNHEY and CDR2 SVGAGI. CDR3 nucleotides: TGTGCCAGCAGTTACTCATGGGACAGGGCTTCGGAGACCCTGTACTTC. Its translation is CASSYSWDRASETLYF.

As concerns this clonotype: One end of the junction varies from germline; a read error may be responsible. The genes are TRBV4-1 and TRBJ2-3, with D perhaps matching TRBD2 (6 bases). The CDR3 runs to 16 residues. CDR1 MGHRA and CDR2 YSYEKL come from the germline V gene. For the CDR3, the DNA is TGCGTCAGCAGCCCAGGCGGAACCGGGAGTCCGGATACGCAGTATTTT. Translated, it gives CVSSPGGTGSPDTQYF.

J is TRBJ2-1 and V is TRBV7-3, with 13 positions matching TRBD2. This CDR3 comprises 16 residues. CDR1 is SGHTA, CDR2 FQGTGA, per germline. V shed 5 bases and J 6 bases; nucleotides not matched to a gene: 7. The CDR3 loop reads CASSVGGTSGANEQFF. For the CDR3, the DNA is TGTGCCAGCAGCGTAGGGGGGACTAGCGGGGCCAATGAGCAGTTCTTC.

V is TRBV6-6 and J is TRBJ2-1; D remains unclear. The tail of the sequence fits TRBJ2-7 better, so the J call may be wrong. The CDR3 is 14 amino acids. CDR1 and CDR2 from the germline V gene are MNHNY and SVGAGI (reference sequence). CDR3 amino acids: CASSYSANYNEQYF. CDR3 in DNA: TGTGCCAGCAGTTACTCAGCCAACTACAATGAGCAGTACTTC.

There are a few counts of this clonotype. The CDR3 loop reads CASSPPRASTDTQYF. Written as DNA, the CDR3 is TGTGCCAGCTCACCACCACGTGCCAGCACAGATACGCAGTATTTT. The chain combines TRBV18 with TRBJ2-3; D ambiguous. The V end lost 0 bases, the J end lost 0 bases, and 7 bases lay between the germline ends. Germline V gives CDR1 KGHSH, CDR2 LQKENI. CDR3 length: 15 residues.

The chain recombines TRBV2 with TRBJ1-5; D is uncertain. The CDR3 is 13 amino acids. The ends were cut back, 2 bases at V and 6 bases at J, with 8 bases in the middle. Germline loops: CDR1 SNHLY, CDR2 FYNNEI. For the CDR3, the DNA is TGTGCCAGCAGTGAACAAGAGGCTCAGCCCCAGCATTTT. Amino acid sequence: CASSEQEAQPQHF.